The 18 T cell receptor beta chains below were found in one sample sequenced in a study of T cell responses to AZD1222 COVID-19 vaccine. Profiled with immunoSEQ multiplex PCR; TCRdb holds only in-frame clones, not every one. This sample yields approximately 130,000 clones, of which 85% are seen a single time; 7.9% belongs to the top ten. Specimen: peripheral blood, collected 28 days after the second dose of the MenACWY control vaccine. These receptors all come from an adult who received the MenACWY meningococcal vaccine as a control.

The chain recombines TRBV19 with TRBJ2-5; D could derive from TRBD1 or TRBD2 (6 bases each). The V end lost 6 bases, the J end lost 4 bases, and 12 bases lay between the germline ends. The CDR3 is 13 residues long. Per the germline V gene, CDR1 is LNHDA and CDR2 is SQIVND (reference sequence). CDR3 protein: CASSVSGAETQYF. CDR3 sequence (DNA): TGTGCCAGTAGCGTCTCGGGGGCAGAGACCCAGTACTTC.

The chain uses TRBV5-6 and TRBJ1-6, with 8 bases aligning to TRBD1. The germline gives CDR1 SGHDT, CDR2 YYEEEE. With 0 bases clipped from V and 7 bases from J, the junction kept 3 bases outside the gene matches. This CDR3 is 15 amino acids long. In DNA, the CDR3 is TGTGCCAGCAGCTTGGGCAGGGGGCAAAATTCACCCCTCCACTTT. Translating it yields CASSLGRGQNSPLHF.

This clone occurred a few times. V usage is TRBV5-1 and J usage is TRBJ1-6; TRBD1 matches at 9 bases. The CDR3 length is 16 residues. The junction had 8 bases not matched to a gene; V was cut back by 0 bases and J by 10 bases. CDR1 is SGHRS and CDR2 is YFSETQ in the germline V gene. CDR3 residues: CASSLGGQGKVSPLHF. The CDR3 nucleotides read TGCGCCAGCAGCTTGGGGGGACAGGGCAAGGTCTCACCCCTCCACTTT.

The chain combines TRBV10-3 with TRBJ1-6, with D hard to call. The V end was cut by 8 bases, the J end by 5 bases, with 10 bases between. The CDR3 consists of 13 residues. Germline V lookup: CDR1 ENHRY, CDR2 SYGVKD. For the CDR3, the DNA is TGTGCCATCCGGACTTCAAATAATTCACCCCTCCACTTT. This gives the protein CAIRTSNNSPLHF.

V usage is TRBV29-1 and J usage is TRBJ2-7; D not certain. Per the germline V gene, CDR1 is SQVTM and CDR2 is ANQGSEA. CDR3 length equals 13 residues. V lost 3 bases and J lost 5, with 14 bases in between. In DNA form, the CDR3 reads TGCAGCGTTGAGGGCAGGCTTGACCACGAGCAGTACTTC. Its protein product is CSVEGRLDHEQYF.

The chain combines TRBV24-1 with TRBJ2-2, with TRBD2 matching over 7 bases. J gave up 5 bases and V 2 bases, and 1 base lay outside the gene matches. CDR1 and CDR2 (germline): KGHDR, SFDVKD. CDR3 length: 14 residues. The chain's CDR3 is CATSDWGGTGELFF. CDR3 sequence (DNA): TGTGCCACCAGTGATTGGGGGGGGACCGGGGAGCTGTTTTTT.

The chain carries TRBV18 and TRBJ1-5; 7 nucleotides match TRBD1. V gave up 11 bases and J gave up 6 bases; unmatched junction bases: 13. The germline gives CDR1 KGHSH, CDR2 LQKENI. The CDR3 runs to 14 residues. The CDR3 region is CASRSTGQGQPQHF. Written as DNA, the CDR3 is TGTGCCTCTCGGTCGACAGGGCAGGGTCAGCCCCAGCATTTT. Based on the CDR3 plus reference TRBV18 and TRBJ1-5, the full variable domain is NAGVMQNPRHLVRRRGQEARLRCSPMKGHSHVYWYRQLPEEGLKFMVYLQKENIIDESGMPKERFSAEFPKEGPSILRIQQVVRGDSAAYFCASRSTGQGQPQHFGDGTRLSIL.

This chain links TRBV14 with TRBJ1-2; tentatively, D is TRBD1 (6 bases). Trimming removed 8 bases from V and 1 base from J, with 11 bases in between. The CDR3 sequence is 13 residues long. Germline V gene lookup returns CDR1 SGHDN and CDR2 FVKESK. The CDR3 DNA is TGTGCCAGCGGGTCAGGGGTTAACTATGGCTACACCTTC. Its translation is CASGSGVNYGYTF.

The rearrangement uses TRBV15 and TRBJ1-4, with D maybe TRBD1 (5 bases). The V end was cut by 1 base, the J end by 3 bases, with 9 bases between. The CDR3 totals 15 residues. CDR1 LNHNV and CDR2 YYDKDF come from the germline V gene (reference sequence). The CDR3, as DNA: TGTGCCACCAGCAGAGGCAGGGTTCCTAATGAAAAACTGTTTTTT. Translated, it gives CATSRGRVPNEKLFF. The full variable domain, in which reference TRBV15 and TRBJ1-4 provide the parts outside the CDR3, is DAMVIQNPRYQVTQFGKPVTLSCSQTLNHNVMYWYQQKSSQAPKLLFHYYDKDFNNEADTPDNFQSRRPNTSFCFLDIRSPGLGDTAMYLCATSRGRVPNEKLFFGSGTQLSVL.

CDR3 bases: TGTGCATGGGGGATGCTGCTCTCTGGGGCCAACGTCCTGACTTTC. Its translation: CAWGMLLSGANVLTF. This chain links TRBV30 with TRBJ2-6, with D tentatively TRBD1 or TRBD2 (5 bases each). Per the germline V gene, CDR1 is GTSNPN and CDR2 is SVGIG (reference sequence). This CDR3 region has 15 residues.

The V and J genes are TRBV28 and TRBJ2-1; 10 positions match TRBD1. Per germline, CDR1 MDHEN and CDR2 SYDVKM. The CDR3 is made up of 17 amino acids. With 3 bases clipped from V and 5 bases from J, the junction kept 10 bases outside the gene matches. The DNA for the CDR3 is TGTGCCAGCAGTTTCCCCGAGGACAGGGGGTTCGACAATGAGCAGTTCTTC. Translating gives CASSFPEDRGFDNEQFF.

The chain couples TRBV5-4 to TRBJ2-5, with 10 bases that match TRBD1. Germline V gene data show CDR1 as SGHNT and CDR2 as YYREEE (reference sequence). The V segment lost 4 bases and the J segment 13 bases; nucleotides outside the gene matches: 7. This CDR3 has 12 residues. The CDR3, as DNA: TGTGCCAGCAGCGTGGACCGGGACAGGGGGTACTTC. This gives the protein CASSVDRDRGYF.

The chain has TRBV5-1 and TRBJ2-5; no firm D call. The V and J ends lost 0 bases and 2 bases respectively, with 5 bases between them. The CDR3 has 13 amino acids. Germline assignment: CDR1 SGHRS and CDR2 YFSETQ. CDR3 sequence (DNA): TGCGCCAGCAGCTTGGCCCCTCAAGAGACCCAGTACTTC. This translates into CASSLAPQETQYF. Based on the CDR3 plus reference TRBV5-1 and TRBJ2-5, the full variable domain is KAGVTQTPRYLIKTRGQQVTLSCSPISGHRSVSWYQQTPGQGLQFLFEYFSETQRNKGNFPGRFSGRQFSNSRSEMNVSTLELGDSALYLCASSLAPQETQYFGPGTRLLVL.

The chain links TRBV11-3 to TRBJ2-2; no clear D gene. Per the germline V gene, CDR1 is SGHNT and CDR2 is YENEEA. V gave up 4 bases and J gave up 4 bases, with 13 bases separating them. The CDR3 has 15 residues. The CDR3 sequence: CASSSKGPVTGELFF. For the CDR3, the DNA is TGTGCCAGCAGCTCAAAAGGGCCTGTCACCGGGGAGCTGTTTTTT.

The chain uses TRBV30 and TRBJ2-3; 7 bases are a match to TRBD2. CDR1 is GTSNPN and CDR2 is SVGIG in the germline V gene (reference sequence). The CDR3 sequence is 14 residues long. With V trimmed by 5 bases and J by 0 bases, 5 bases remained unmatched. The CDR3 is CAWRSSGSTDTQYF. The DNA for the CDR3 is TGTGCCTGGCGATCTAGCGGCAGCACAGATACGCAGTATTTT.

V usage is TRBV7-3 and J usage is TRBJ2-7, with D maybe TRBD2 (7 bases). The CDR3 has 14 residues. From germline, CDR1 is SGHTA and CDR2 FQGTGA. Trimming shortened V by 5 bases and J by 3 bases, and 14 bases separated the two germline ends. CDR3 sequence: CASSLGGGGYEQYF. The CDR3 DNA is TGTGCCAGCAGCCTGGGAGGGGGTGGCTACGAGCAGTACTTC.

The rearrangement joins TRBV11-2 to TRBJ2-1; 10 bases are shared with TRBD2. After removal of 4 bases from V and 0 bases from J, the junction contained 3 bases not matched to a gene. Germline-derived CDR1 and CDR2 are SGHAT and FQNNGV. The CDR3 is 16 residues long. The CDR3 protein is CASSSLAGVSYNEQFF. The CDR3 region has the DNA TGTGCCAGCAGCTCCCTAGCGGGAGTCTCCTACAATGAGCAGTTCTTC.

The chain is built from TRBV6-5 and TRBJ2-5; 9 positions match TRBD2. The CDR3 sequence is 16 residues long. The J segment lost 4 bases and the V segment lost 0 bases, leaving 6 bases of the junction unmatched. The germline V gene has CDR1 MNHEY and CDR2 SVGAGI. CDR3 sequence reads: CASSYSMGGRGETQYF. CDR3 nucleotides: TGTGCCAGCAGTTACTCGATGGGCGGGAGGGGAGAGACCCAGTACTTC.